This passage covers 28 T cell receptor beta chains from one sample sequenced in a study of cytomegalovirus exposure and HLA in healthy donors. PCR employed 60 Vbeta and 13 Jbeta primers. Using immunoSEQ multiplex PCR, the repertoire was profiled, and TCRdb retains in-frame clones only, with some absent. The sample has 150,000 to 200,000 clones; over 75% are singletons. Specimen: PBMCs. All receptors come from a woman aged 45-65 years in good health and CMV-seronegative.

The rearrangement links TRBV28 to TRBJ1-2; 7 positions agree with TRBD1. This CDR3 has 12 residues. Germline CDR1 MDHEN, CDR2 SYDVKM. After removal of 2 bases from V and 13 bases from J, the junction contained 7 bases not matched to a gene. The CDR3 loop reads CASSLAPQGVTF. CDR3 DNA sequence: TGTGCCAGCAGTTTAGCTCCGCAGGGGGTCACCTTC.

The J gene is TRBJ2-7, the V gene TRBV28, with D perhaps matching TRBD2 (6 bases). This CDR3 region has 15 residues. In germline, CDR1 is MDHEN, CDR2 SYDVKM. V was pared by 5 bases and J by 0 bases, with 14 bases between. This CDR3 reads CASSQGGRASYEQYF. In DNA, the CDR3 is TGTGCCAGCAGTCAGGGAGGCAGGGCCTCCTACGAGCAGTACTTC.

V and J are TRBV2 and TRBJ1-1, with 8 bases lining up with TRBD1. The ends lost 8 bases at V and 5 bases at J; junction bases unmatched: 7. From germline, CDR1 is SNHLY and CDR2 FYNNEI. This CDR3 has 13 residues. The CDR3 reads CASAGTGGTEAFF. Written as DNA, the CDR3 is TGTGCCAGCGCCGGGACAGGTGGAACTGAAGCTTTCTTT. Based on the CDR3 plus reference TRBV2 and TRBJ1-1, the full variable domain is EPEVTQTPSHQVTQMGQEVILRCVPISNHLYFYWYRQILGQKVEFLVSFYNNEISEKSEIFDDQFSVERPDGSNFTLKIRSTKLEDSAMYFCASAGTGGTEAFFGQGTRLTVV.

The gene calls are TRBV15 and TRBJ2-5, with 7 bases lining up with TRBD2. CDR1 and CDR2 from the germline V gene are LNHNV and YYDKDF (reference sequence). Trimming took 2 bases from V and 5 from J; bases not matched to a gene: 14. CDR3 length: 17 amino acids. The CDR3 region has the DNA TGTGCCACCAGCAGAAAAACGGCTGGGGACTATGGGGAGACCCAGTACTTC. It specifies CATSRKTAGDYGETQYF.

This clone was seen a handful of times. The V and J genes are TRBV25-1 and TRBJ1-1; D call uncertain. The CDR3 sequence is 15 residues long. CDR1 is MGHDK, CDR2 SYGVNS, per germline. V was shortened by 5 bases and J by 0 bases, with 13 bases between the two germline ends. CDR3 sequence reads: CASSPPTTLNTEAFF. The CDR3 bases are TGTGCCAGCAGTCCCCCGACAACCTTGAACACTGAAGCTTTCTTT. Looking up the rest from reference TRBV25-1 and TRBJ1-1 gives the full variable domain: EADIYQTPRYLVIGTGKKITLECSQTMGHDKMYWYQQDPGMELHLIHYSYGVNSTEKGDLSSESTVSRIRTEHFPLTLESARPSHTSQYLCASSPPTTLNTEAFFGQGTRLTVV.

This chain uses TRBV9 with TRBJ2-7, with 9 bases lining up with TRBD2. Trimming took 4 bases from V and 4 from J; bases not matched to a gene: 6. The CDR3 is made up of 14 amino acids. Per the germline V gene, CDR1 is SGDLS and CDR2 is YYNGEE. The CDR3 DNA reads TGTGCCAGCAGCCAGGGACTAGCTTTATACGAGCAGTACTTC. Protein product: CASSQGLALYEQYF.

The chain is built from TRBV19 and TRBJ2-1; no reliable D call. V gave up 4 bases and J gave up 2 bases, with 12 bases separating them. Germline-derived CDR1 and CDR2 are LNHDA and SQIVND (reference sequence). There are 15 residues in the CDR3. The CDR3: CASSTTLGPYNEQFF. DNA for the CDR3: TGTGCCAGTAGTACTACCCTTGGTCCCTACAATGAGCAGTTCTTC.

The CDR3 DNA reads as TGTGCCAGCAGCCAAGTGGCCCCGCTCCAGCATTTT. Translated: CASSQVAPLQHF. The chain combines TRBV28 with TRBJ1-5; D is ambiguous. Per germline, CDR1 MDHEN and CDR2 SYDVKM. Between the trimmed V and J ends, which lost 6 bases and 12 bases, there was a span of 15 bases. This CDR3 is built from 12 residues.

This clone was picked up one time. This chain joins TRBV6-1 and TRBJ1-1, with 7 bases fitting TRBD1. This CDR3 is built from 14 residues. Germline-derived CDR1 and CDR2 are MNHNS and SASEGT. V trimming: 0 bases; J trimming: 5 bases; junction bases outside the gene matches: 3. The CDR3 coding sequence is TGTGCCAGCAGTGAAGCGCAACAGGGGACTGAAGCTTTCTTT. Translation: CASSEAQQGTEAFF.

J is TRBJ2-7 and V is TRBV18, with D maybe TRBD1 (5 bases). Trimming stripped 3 bases from V and 1 base from J, with 16 bases between. Germline CDR1 reads KGHSH; CDR2 reads LQKENI. The CDR3 spans 16 residues. This CDR3 is CASSPNQGRLSYEQYF. The CDR3 region has the DNA TGTGCCAGCTCACCTAACCAGGGCCGCCTATCCTACGAGCAGTACTTC.

V is TRBV13 and J is TRBJ1-2, with 9 bases matching TRBD1. The CDR3 has 16 residues. Germline V CDR1 and CDR2: PRHDT, FYEKMQ (reference sequence). V gave up 2 bases and J gave up 6 bases; unmatched junction bases: 10. CDR3 nucleotide sequence: TGTGCCAGCAGCTTATCGAACAGGGGGCTAGGGCATGGCTACACCTTC. Translating gives CASSLSNRGLGHGYTF.

V gene TRBV7-9 combines with J gene TRBJ2-7; 9 bases line up with TRBD1. This CDR3 contains 14 residues. V shed 6 bases, J shed 6 bases, and the junction held 9 bases outside the gene matches. CDR1 and CDR2 (germline): SEHNR, FQNEAQ (reference sequence). CDR3 sequence: CASRFRTGEGEQYF. In DNA, the CDR3 is TGTGCCAGCAGATTTAGGACAGGGGAGGGCGAGCAGTACTTC.

The chain has TRBV15 and TRBJ2-5; 10 positions agree with TRBD2. Germline V gene data show CDR1 as LNHNV and CDR2 as YYDKDF (reference sequence). CDR3 size: 16 residues. The ends lost 0 bases at V and 6 bases at J; junction bases unmatched: 7. The CDR3 sequence: CATSRDPSGSLQTQYF. For the CDR3, the DNA is TGTGCCACCAGCAGAGATCCTAGCGGGAGTTTGCAGACCCAGTACTTC.

The chain links TRBV28 to TRBJ2-1, with D uncertain. CDR1 is MDHEN, CDR2 SYDVKM, per germline. This CDR3 has 15 amino acids. V lost 1 base, J lost 5 bases, and 12 bases lay in between. CDR3 coding DNA: TGTGCCAGCAGTTTATCCCCCCAGGCTCACAATGAGCAGTTCTTC. Translation: CASSLSPQAHNEQFF.

The V call is TRBV11-1, the J call TRBJ2-1; the match to TRBD2 covers 7 bases. Germline V gene sequence: CDR1 SGHAT, CDR2 FQDESV (reference sequence). CDR3 length: 14 amino acids. V shed 0 bases, J shed 9 bases, and the junction held 5 bases outside the gene matches. This CDR3 reads CASSLARLASEQFF. Here the CDR3 DNA reads TGTGCCAGCAGCTTAGCGCGACTAGCTAGTGAGCAGTTCTTC.

The chain recombines TRBV5-1 with TRBJ2-1; D is unresolved. This CDR3 is 14 amino acids long. The germline gives CDR1 SGHRS, CDR2 YFSETQ. CDR3: CACSPPSSYNEQFF. For the CDR3, the DNA is TGCGCATGCTCACCACCGAGCTCCTACAATGAGCAGTTCTTC.

The rearrangement links TRBV11-2 to TRBJ1-3; 9 nucleotides match TRBD1. Looked up from germline, CDR1 is SGHAT and CDR2 is FQNNGV. Losses at the gene ends were 6 bases for V and 2 bases for J; bases not matched to a gene: 5. CDR3 length: 15 residues. The CDR3 reads CASRGRTGAGNTIYF. CDR3 coding DNA: TGTGCCAGCAGAGGCCGGACAGGGGCTGGAAACACCATATATTTT.

The gene calls are TRBV7-2 and TRBJ2-2, with 12 bases that match TRBD2. The CDR3 extends over 16 amino acids. With 5 bases clipped from V and 4 bases from J, the junction kept 5 bases outside the gene matches. The V gene's germline CDR1 is SGHTA and CDR2 FQGNSA. This chain's CDR3 is CASSRTSGEGTGELFF. In nucleotides, the CDR3 is TGTGCCAGCAGCCGGACTAGCGGGGAGGGCACCGGGGAGCTGTTTTTT. Looking up the rest from reference TRBV7-2 and TRBJ2-2 gives the full variable domain: GAGVSQSPSNKVTEKGKDVELRCDPISGHTALYWYRQSLGQGLEFLIYFQGNSAPDKSGLPSDRFSAERTGGSVSTLTIQRTQQEDSAVYLCASSRTSGEGTGELFFGEGSRLTVL.

The chain employs TRBV19 and TRBJ1-5; D might be TRBD1 (5 bases). This CDR3 region has 19 residues. Germline V gene data show CDR1 as LNHDA and CDR2 as SQIVND (reference sequence). V shed 0 bases and J shed 0 bases, with 18 bases lying between them. The CDR3 is CASSIDSRRGSYSNQPQHF. The CDR3 bases are TGTGCCAGTAGTATAGATAGTCGAAGGGGATCTTATAGCAATCAGCCCCAGCATTTT.

The rearrangement uses TRBV7-9 and TRBJ1-5; the D is unclear. The CDR3 sequence is 16 residues long. V was cut by 4 bases and J by 6 bases, with 19 bases left in between. The germline gives CDR1 SEHNR, CDR2 FQNEAQ (reference sequence). The CDR3 here is CASSSHGSPGGQPQHF. In DNA, the CDR3 is TGTGCCAGCAGCTCACATGGGTCCCCGGGAGGTCAGCCCCAGCATTTT. Full variable domain (outside the CDR3, taken from reference TRBV7-9 and TRBJ1-5): DTGVSQNPRHKITKRGQNVTFRCDPISEHNRLYWYRQTLGQGPEFLTYFQNEAQLEKSRLLSDRFSAERPKGSFSTLEIQRTEQGDSAMYLCASSSHGSPGGQPQHFGDGTRLSIL.

The genes are TRBV28 and TRBJ2-7; TRBD1 agrees at 9 bases. Trimming cost V 3 bases and J 1 base; bases outside gene matches: 4. CDR1 MDHEN and CDR2 SYDVKM come from the germline V gene. This CDR3 comprises 15 residues. CDR3 in amino acids: CASSFMTGGSYEQYF. In DNA, the CDR3 is TGTGCCAGCAGTTTTATGACAGGGGGTTCCTACGAGCAGTACTTC.

The chain carries TRBV21-1 and TRBJ2-1; the table's D call, TRBD1, has no DNA check behind it. TRBV21-1 is a pseudogene locus. The CDR3 runs 16 residues. The CDR3 bases are TGTGCCAGCAGCAAGGCCGACAGGGGGCCCTACAATGAGCAGTTCTTC. It encodes CASSKADRGPYNEQFF.

The V and J genes are TRBV9 and TRBJ2-7; 8 nucleotides align to TRBD1. V trimming: 4 bases; J trimming: 0 bases; junction bases outside the gene matches: 6. Germline V lookup: CDR1 SGDLS, CDR2 YYNGEE. The CDR3 is 15 residues long. In DNA form, the CDR3 reads TGTGCCAGCAGCCCCGGGACAGGCCTCTCCTACGAGCAGTACTTC. Translated, it gives CASSPGTGLSYEQYF.

This clone was detected a few times. The chain recombines TRBV10-2 with TRBJ2-7, with 11 bases lining up with TRBD2. Germline CDR1 and CDR2: WSHSY and SAAADI. The CDR3 runs to 15 residues. The junction had 7 bases not matched to a gene; V was cut back by 6 bases and J by 3 bases. Written as DNA, the CDR3 is TGCGCCAGCAGAGATAGACTAGCGGGGTTCTACGAGCAGTACTTC. Translation: CASRDRLAGFYEQYF.

The V gene is TRBV5-1, the J gene TRBJ1-1; D remains ambiguous. Deletions cut 1 base from V and 4 bases from J, with 11 bases between. This CDR3 contains 14 residues. CDR1 and CDR2 from the germline V gene are SGHRS and YFSETQ. The CDR3 DNA sequence: TGCGCCAGCAGCTTGCGGGAGGGAACCACTGAAGCTTTCTTT. Its protein product is CASSLREGTTEAFF. The complete variable domain, with remaining parts taken from reference TRBV5-1 and TRBJ1-1, reads KAGVTQTPRYLIKTRGQQVTLSCSPISGHRSVSWYQQTPGQGLQFLFEYFSETQRNKGNFPGRFSGRQFSNSRSEMNVSTLELGDSALYLCASSLREGTTEAFFGQGTRLTVV.

V and J are TRBV5-1 and TRBJ2-7; D perhaps matches TRBD2 (5 bases). V lost 0 bases to trimming and J lost 0 bases, with 16 bases between them. The CDR3 is 17 residues long. From germline, CDR1 is SGHRS and CDR2 YFSETQ. CDR3 loop: CASSLGFGGRSSYEQYF. CDR3 bases: TGCGCCAGCAGCTTGGGGTTCGGAGGACGAAGCTCCTACGAGCAGTACTTC.

The rearrangement joins TRBV18 to TRBJ1-3; no clear D gene. This CDR3 is 14 amino acids long. Germline CDR1 is KGHSH and CDR2 is LQKENI. V lost 2 bases and J lost 2, with 7 bases in between. The CDR3 sequence is CASSPEPAGNTIYF. The CDR3 DNA reads as TGTGCCAGCTCACCAGAACCGGCTGGAAACACCATATATTTT.

J is TRBJ2-7 and V is TRBV5-1; the match to TRBD2 covers 7 bases. V lost 4 bases and J lost 0; bases outside the gene matches: 10. The CDR3 loop spans 16 amino acids. From germline, CDR1 is SGHRS and CDR2 YFSETQ. In DNA form, the CDR3 reads TGCGCCAGCAGCAAATCCGAGCGGGGCTTCTCCTACGAGCAGTACTTC. This encodes CASSKSERGFSYEQYF.